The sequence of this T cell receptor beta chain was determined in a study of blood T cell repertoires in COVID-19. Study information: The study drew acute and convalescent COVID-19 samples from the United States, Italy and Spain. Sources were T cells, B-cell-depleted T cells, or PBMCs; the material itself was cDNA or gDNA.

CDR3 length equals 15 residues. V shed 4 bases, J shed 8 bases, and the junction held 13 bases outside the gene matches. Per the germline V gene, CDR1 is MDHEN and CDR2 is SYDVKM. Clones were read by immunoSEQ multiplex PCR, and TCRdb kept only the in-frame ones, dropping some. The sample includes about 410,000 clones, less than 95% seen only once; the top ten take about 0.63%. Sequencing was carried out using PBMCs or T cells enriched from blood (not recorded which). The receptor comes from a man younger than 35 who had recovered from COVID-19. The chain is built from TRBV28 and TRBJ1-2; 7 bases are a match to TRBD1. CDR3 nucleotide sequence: TGTGCCAGCAGTTGGACAGGCCTATCAAGGGACGGCTACACCTTC. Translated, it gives CASSWTGLSRDGYTF.